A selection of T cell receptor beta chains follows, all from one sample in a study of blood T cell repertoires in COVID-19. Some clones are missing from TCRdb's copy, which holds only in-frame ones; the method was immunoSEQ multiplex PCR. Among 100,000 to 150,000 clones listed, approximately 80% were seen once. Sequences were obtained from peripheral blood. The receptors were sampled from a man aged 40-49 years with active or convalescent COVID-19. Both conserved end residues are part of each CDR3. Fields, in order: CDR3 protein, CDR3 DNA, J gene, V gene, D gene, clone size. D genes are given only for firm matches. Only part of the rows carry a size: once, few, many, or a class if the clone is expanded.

CAISESGGDQPQHF TGTGCCATCAGTGAGTCTGGAGGAGACCAGCCCCAGCATTTT TRBJ1-5 TRBV10-3 - few
CASRPPGTGLTEAFF TGCGCCAGCAGGCCCCCCGGGACAGGGCTCACTGAAGCTTTCTTT TRBJ1-1 TRBV5-1 TRBD1 -
CASSQVNGEGYTF TGTGCCAGCAGCCAAGTAAACGGGGAGGGCTACACCTTC TRBJ1-2 TRBV4-2 - -
CAIATSGDTNEQFF TGTGCCATCGCCACTAGCGGGGATACCAATGAGCAGTTCTTC TRBJ2-1 TRBV10-3 TRBD2 -
CASSQKGAGSYNEQFF TGTGCCAGCAGCCAGAAGGGGGCCGGCTCCTACAATGAGCAGTTCTTC TRBJ2-1 TRBV5-4 TRBD1 -
CASSRHGTSGTYEQYF TGTGCCAGCAGTCGCCATGGGACTAGCGGAACCTACGAGCAGTACTTC TRBJ2-7 TRBV3-1/TRBV3-2 TRBD2 few
CASSLSGHNEQFF TGTGCCAGCAGCTTATCTGGGCACAATGAGCAGTTCTTC TRBJ2-1 TRBV7-2 - once
CASSERVGGTGSSYEQYF TGTGCCAGCAGTGAAAGGGTCGGAGGAACAGGGAGCTCCTACGAGCAGTACTTC TRBJ2-7 TRBV25-1 - -
CASSTGINTGNTIYF TGCGCCAGCAGTACAGGAATAAATACTGGAAACACCATATATTTT TRBJ1-3 TRBV4-3 - -
CASSRGQKAFF TGTGCCAGCAGCAGAGGACAGAAAGCTTTCTTT TRBJ1-1 TRBV21-1 - -
CASKRTGGGYGYTF TGTGCCAGCAAGCGGACAGGGGGGGGCTATGGCTACACCTTC TRBJ1-2 TRBV6-5 TRBD1 -
CASSLGTRGGLAKNIQYF TGTGCCAGCAGCTTGGGAACTAGGGGGGGCCTAGCCAAAAACATTCAGTACTTC TRBJ2-4 TRBV7-2 - -